This entry describes one T cell receptor beta chain. The data were produced by immunoSEQ multiplex PCR, yet TCRdb's version contains in-frame clones alone and is incomplete. The top ten hold roughly 4.7% of the sample, which has 90,000 to 100,000 clones, around 84% seen once. The CDR3 is made up of 13 amino acids. From germline, CDR1 is LGHNA and CDR2 YNFKEQ. Trimming removed 5 bases at V and 2 bases at J, with 10 bases between. The record originates from a study of T cell responses to AZD1222 COVID-19 vaccine. The chain has TRBV4-2 and TRBJ2-7; possible D gene TRBD2, 5 bases. The sequenced sample was peripheral blood, obtained 28 days after the second AZD1222 dose. This clonotype originated in an adult who received the AZD1222 COVID-19 vaccine. The CDR3 protein is CASSYGVAYEQYF. The CDR3 coding sequence is TGTGCCAGCAGCTACGGGGTAGCCTACGAGCAGTACTTC.